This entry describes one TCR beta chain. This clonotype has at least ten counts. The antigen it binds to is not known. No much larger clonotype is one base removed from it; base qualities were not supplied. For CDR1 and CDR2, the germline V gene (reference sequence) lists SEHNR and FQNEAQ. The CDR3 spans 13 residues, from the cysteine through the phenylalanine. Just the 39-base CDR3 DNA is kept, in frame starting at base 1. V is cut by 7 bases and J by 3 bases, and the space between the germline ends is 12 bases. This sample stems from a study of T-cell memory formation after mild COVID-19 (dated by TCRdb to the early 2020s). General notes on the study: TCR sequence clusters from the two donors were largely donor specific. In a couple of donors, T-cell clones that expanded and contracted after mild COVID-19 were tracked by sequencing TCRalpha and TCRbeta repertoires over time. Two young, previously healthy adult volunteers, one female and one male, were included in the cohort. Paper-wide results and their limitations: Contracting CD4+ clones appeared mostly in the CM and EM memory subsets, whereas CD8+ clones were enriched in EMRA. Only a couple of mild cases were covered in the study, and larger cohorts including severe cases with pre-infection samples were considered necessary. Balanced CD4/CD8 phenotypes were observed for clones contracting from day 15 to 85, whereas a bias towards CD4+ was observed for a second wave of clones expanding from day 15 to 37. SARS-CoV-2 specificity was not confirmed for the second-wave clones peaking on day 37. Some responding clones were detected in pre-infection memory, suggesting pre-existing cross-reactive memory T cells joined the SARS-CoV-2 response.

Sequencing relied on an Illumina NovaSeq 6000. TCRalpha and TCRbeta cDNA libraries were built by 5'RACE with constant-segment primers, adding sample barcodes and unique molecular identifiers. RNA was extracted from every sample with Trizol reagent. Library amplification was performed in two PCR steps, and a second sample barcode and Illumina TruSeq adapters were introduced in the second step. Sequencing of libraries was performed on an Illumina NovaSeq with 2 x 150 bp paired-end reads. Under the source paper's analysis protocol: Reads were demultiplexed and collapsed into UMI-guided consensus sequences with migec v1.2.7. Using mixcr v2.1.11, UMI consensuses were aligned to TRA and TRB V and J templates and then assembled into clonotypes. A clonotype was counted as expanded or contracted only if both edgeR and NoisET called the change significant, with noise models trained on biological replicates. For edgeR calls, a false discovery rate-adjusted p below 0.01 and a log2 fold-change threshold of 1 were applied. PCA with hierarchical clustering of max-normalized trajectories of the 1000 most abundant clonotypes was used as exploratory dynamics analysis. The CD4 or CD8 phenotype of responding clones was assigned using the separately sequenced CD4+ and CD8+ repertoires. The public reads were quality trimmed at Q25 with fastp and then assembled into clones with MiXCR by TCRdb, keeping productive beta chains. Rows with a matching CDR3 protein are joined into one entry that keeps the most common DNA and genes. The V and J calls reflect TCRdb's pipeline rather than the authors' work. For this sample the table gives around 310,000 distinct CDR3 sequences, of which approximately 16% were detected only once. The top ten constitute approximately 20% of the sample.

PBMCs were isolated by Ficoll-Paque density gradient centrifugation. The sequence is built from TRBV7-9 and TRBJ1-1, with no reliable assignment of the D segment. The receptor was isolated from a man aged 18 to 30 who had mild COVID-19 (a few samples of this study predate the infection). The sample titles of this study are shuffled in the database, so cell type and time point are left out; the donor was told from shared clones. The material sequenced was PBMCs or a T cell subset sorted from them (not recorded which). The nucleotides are TGTGCCAGCACCCCCAGAGAGGACACTGAAGCTTTCTTT. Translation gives CASTPREDTEAFF.